This T cell receptor (beta chain) was identified in a study of T cell changes during pregnancy in multiple sclerosis. Sequenced by immunoSEQ multiplex PCR; TCRdb stores in-frame clones only, minus some. The sample lists almost 35,000 clones; approximately 91% were seen once. The CDR3 contains 16 residues. V lost 3 bases, J lost 0 bases, and 12 bases lay in between. The germline CDR1 and CDR2 sequences are SGHRS and YFSETQ. The material sequenced was peripheral blood, taken in the second trimester of pregnancy. This sequence joins TRBV5-1 and TRBJ1-4, with D unclear. The clonotype originates from a female donor in good health, enrolled as a control in a pregnancy study. The DNA for the CDR3 is TGCGCCAGCAGCTCCAGGACTCCCTCAACTAATGAAAAACTGTTTTTT. Translating gives CASSSRTPSTNEKLFF.